One sample yielded the 25 T cell receptor beta chains listed below, sequenced in a study of somatic mutations in cytotoxic T cells in rheumatoid arthritis. Method: immunoSEQ multiplex PCR; TCRdb's copy keeps in-frame clones and lacks some. The sample holds around 15,000 clones, roughly 70% seen once. What was sequenced was CD8+ T cells sorted from blood. These receptors were taken from an adult with rheumatoid arthritis.

The chain is built from TRBV30 and TRBJ2-2, with D perhaps TRBD1 (5 bases). From germline, CDR1 is GTSNPN and CDR2 SVGIG (reference sequence). Trimming removed 6 bases from V and 4 bases from J, with 9 bases in between. The CDR3 spans 12 residues. CDR3 sequence reads: CACPQVTGELFF. The CDR3 DNA reads TGTGCCTGCCCACAGGTCACCGGGGAGCTGTTTTTT.

This chain joins TRBV6-4 and TRBJ2-3; D might be TRBD1 (6 bases). Germline-derived CDR1 and CDR2 are MRHNA and SNTAGT. The CDR3 sequence is 15 residues long. The V end was cut by 0 bases, the J end by 2 bases, with 9 bases between. CDR3 protein: CASSDSQGTTDTQYF. DNA of the CDR3: TGTGCCAGCAGTGACTCTCAGGGGACCACAGATACGCAGTATTTT.

The chain has TRBV2 and TRBJ1-1; D is possibly TRBD1 (6 bases). The CDR3 loop spans 15 amino acids. V was cut by 2 bases and J by 7 bases, with 17 bases left in between. Germline CDR1 is SNHLY and CDR2 is FYNNEI. CDR3: CASSEPHRAVGEAFF. DNA for the CDR3: TGTGCCAGCAGTGAACCACACAGGGCTGTTGGTGAAGCTTTCTTT.

This clone was recorded once. The chain links TRBV29-1 to TRBJ2-5; D possibly corresponds to TRBD1 (6 bases). The CDR3 runs to 22 residues. Germline CDR1 and CDR2: SQVTM and ANQGSEA. With 0 bases removed from V and 6 bases from J, the gap between germline ends came to 38 bases. The CDR3 DNA is TGCAGCGTTGAAGATCTTAACGCTCGGACAGAGCCCAACTCGATACCCGTGCAGACCCAGTACTTC. This codes for CSVEDLNARTEPNSIPVQTQYF.

J is TRBJ1-3 and V is TRBV2, with a weak D call TRBD1 (5 bases). Per the germline V gene, CDR1 is SNHLY and CDR2 is FYNNEI. The ends were cut back, 7 bases at V and 4 bases at J, with 17 bases in the middle. This CDR3 contains 15 residues. The CDR3 loop is CASTEELGDGNTIYF. The DNA of the CDR3 is TGTGCCAGCACCGAGGAGTTGGGGGACGGAAACACCATATATTTT. Supplemented by reference TRBV2 and TRBJ1-3, the full variable domain reads EPEVTQTPSHQVTQMGQEVILRCVPISNHLYFYWYRQILGQKVEFLVSFYNNEISEKSEIFDDQFSVERPDGSNFTLKIRSTKLEDSAMYFCASTEELGDGNTIYFGEGSWLTVV.

The gene calls are TRBV7-9 and TRBJ1-2; D not resolved. The V gene's germline CDR1 is SEHNR and CDR2 FQNEAQ (reference sequence). This CDR3 comprises 11 residues. Trimming took 3 bases from V and 7 from J, leaving 6 bases between them. The CDR3 region has the DNA TGTGCCAGCAGCTTCCCCGGTGGCTACACCTTC. This codes for CASSFPGGYTF.

J is TRBJ2-2 and V is TRBV27, with D unclear. The V gene's germline CDR1 is MNHEY and CDR2 SMNVEV (reference sequence). The CDR3 is 16 residues long. Trimming took 7 bases from V and 5 from J, leaving 20 bases between them. The CDR3 DNA sequence: TGTGCCAGCACCCAGTGGAAGGGTTTAATAACCGGGGAGCTGTTTTTT. Protein sequence: CASTQWKGLITGELFF.

The rearrangement joins TRBV9 to TRBJ2-2; TRBD2 agrees at 13 bases. Germline V CDR1 and CDR2: SGDLS, YYNGEE. The CDR3 spans 17 residues. Trimming removed 4 bases from V and 4 bases from J; junction bases left unmatched: 7. The CDR3 region has the DNA TGTGCCAGCAGCATACAATGGACTAGCGGGGGCACCGGGGAGCTGTTTTTT. It codes for CASSIQWTSGGTGELFF.

The V call is TRBV2, the J call TRBJ1-6; tentatively, D is TRBD1 (5 bases). Germline assignment: CDR1 SNHLY and CDR2 FYNNEI. With 6 bases removed from V and 0 bases from J, the gap between germline ends came to 15 bases. CDR3 length equals 17 residues. The CDR3 DNA reads TGTGCCAGCAGAGAGAGACAGCTGAGCTCCTATAATTCACCCCTCCACTTT. Its translation is CASRERQLSSYNSPLHF.

The chain has TRBV21-1 and TRBJ1-2. TRBV21-1 is annotated as a pseudogene. The CDR3 spans 17 residues. CDR3 nucleotides: TGTGCCAGCAGCAAAAATTCTCCAGGGACCCCTAACTATGGCTACACCTTC. It specifies CASSKNSPGTPNYGYTF.

This clone was observed a handful of times. The CDR3 DNA sequence: TGTGCCAGCAGTCCATCAAGAGCAGCCAAAAACATTCAGTACTTC. Its protein product is CASSPSRAAKNIQYF. The chain combines TRBV6-6 with TRBJ2-4; D call uncertain. V lost 5 bases, J lost 0 bases, and 11 bases lay in between. The CDR3 consists of 15 residues. CDR1 and CDR2 from the germline V gene are MNHNY and SVGAGI (reference sequence).

The chain recombines TRBV11-2 with TRBJ2-3; unclear D gene. The CDR3 covers 15 residues. Trimming took off 1 base at V and 1 base at J, with 9 bases between the two ends. CDR1 and CDR2 from the germline V gene are SGHAT and FQNNGV. The CDR3 reads CASSLAGRGTDTQYF. CDR3 sequence (DNA): TGTGCCAGCAGCTTAGCCGGACGGGGCACAGATACGCAGTATTTT.

This chain connects TRBV5-6 to TRBJ1-2; no clear D. This CDR3 contains 16 residues. Looked up from germline, CDR1 is SGHDT and CDR2 is YYEEEE. Deletions cut 4 bases from V and 5 bases from J, with 21 bases between. The CDR3 is CASSVSLRIIWYGYTF. CDR3 bases: TGTGCCAGCAGCGTATCCCTCAGGATAATTTGGTATGGCTACACCTTC. Drawing the rest from reference TRBV5-6 and TRBJ1-2, the complete variable domain is DAGVTQSPTHLIKTRGQQVTLRCSPKSGHDTVSWYQQALGQGPQFIFQYYEEEERQRGNFPDRFSGHQFPNYSSELNVNALLLGDSALYLCASSVSLRIIWYGYTFGSGTRLTVV.

This chain joins TRBV4-2 and TRBJ1-4; no firm D call. This CDR3 contains 12 residues. Germline V gene sequence: CDR1 LGHNA, CDR2 YNFKEQ. The V end lost 0 bases, the J end lost 10 bases, and 6 bases lay between the germline ends. Here the CDR3 reads CASSQEGVKLFF. The DNA for the CDR3 is TGTGCCAGCAGCCAAGAAGGTGTAAAACTGTTTTTT.

In nucleotides, the CDR3 is TGTGCCAGTAGTCCGCAGGGAGAGAGTCAGCCCCAGCATTTT. Protein product: CASSPQGESQPQHF. The J gene is TRBJ1-5, the V gene TRBV19, with a tentative D call TRBD1 (5 bases). With 5 bases removed from V and 6 bases from J, the gap between germline ends came to 14 bases. The germline V gene encodes CDR1 LNHDA and CDR2 SQIVND (reference sequence). The CDR3 totals 14 residues.

V is TRBV4-1 and J is TRBJ1-1, with D possibly TRBD1 on 5 matching bases. Germline CDR1 is MGHRA and CDR2 is YSYEKL. Trimming pared 4 bases from V and 0 bases from J, leaving 21 bases between. CDR3 length: 18 residues. DNA of the CDR3: TGCGCCAGCAGCCTGGCCCTGACAGCGTTGAACATGAACACTGAAGCTTTCTTT. It translates to CASSLALTALNMNTEAFF.

J is TRBJ2-1 and V is TRBV11-3; D might be TRBD2 (6 bases). V lost 3 bases and J lost 8, with 14 bases in between. Germline CDR1 and CDR2: SGHNT and YENEEA. CDR3 length: 14 amino acids. The CDR3 sequence: CASSLSLGGDEQFF. In DNA, the CDR3 is TGTGCCAGCAGCTTGAGCTTGGGGGGAGATGAGCAGTTCTTC.

V gene TRBV27 combines with J gene TRBJ1-2; D perhaps matches TRBD1 (6 bases). The CDR3 covers 14 residues. From germline, CDR1 is MNHEY and CDR2 SMNVEV (reference sequence). The ends were cut back, 2 bases at V and 4 bases at J, with 11 bases in the middle. In DNA form, the CDR3 reads TGTGCCAGCAGTTTAAGAGGGGACACCTATGGCTACACCTTC. Translation gives CASSLRGDTYGYTF.

The rearrangement uses TRBV6-6 and TRBJ2-2, with D perhaps TRBD1 (5 bases). This CDR3 has 15 amino acids. Trimming stripped 0 bases from V and 0 bases from J, with 5 bases between. Germline lookup yields CDR1 MNHNY and CDR2 SVGAGI (reference sequence). The CDR3 region is CASSYSRANTGELFF. DNA of the CDR3: TGTGCCAGCAGTTACTCCAGGGCGAACACCGGGGAGCTGTTTTTT.

This clone turned up a few times. V usage is TRBV9 and J usage is TRBJ2-1, with 7 bases matching TRBD2. The CDR3 is 14 residues long. Germline V CDR1 and CDR2: SGDLS, YYNGEE. V lost 1 base to trimming and J lost 2 bases; unmatched junction nucleotides: 0. In nucleotides, the CDR3 is TGTGCCAGCAGCGTAAGCGGGACCTACAATGAGCAGTTCTTC. This encodes CASSVSGTYNEQFF. The whole variable domain, remainder taken from reference TRBV9 and TRBJ2-1, is DSGVTQTPKHLITATGQRVTLRCSPRSGDLSVYWYQQSLDQGLQFLIQYYNGEERAKGNILERFSAQQFPDLHSELNLSSLELGDSALYFCASSVSGTYNEQFFGPGTRLTVL.

This chain joins TRBV6-5 and TRBJ1-2; TRBD1 agrees at 7 bases. After removal of 7 bases from V and 8 bases from J, the junction contained 13 bases not matched to a gene. The germline V gene encodes CDR1 MNHEY and CDR2 SVGAGI. The CDR3 is 14 amino acids. CDR3 coding DNA: TGTGCCAGCACACACCAGGGGGGCGCGGAAGGCTACACCTTC. This translates into CASTHQGGAEGYTF.

Judged by abundance, this clone is hyperexpanded. The chain recombines TRBV15 with TRBJ1-5, with D uncertain. Trimming stripped 3 bases from V and 4 bases from J, with 13 bases between. The germline gives CDR1 LNHNV, CDR2 YYDKDF (reference sequence). CDR3 length equals 15 residues. The CDR3 is CATSSERTLNQPQHF. The CDR3 nucleotides are TGTGCCACCAGCAGCGAAAGGACGTTGAATCAGCCCCAGCATTTT.

This chain links TRBV7-2 with TRBJ2-4; TRBD2 aligns across 10 bases. The germline V gene has CDR1 SGHTA and CDR2 FQGNSA. The ends lost 5 bases at V and 0 bases at J; junction bases unmatched: 4. CDR3 length: 16 amino acids. The CDR3 nucleotides read TGTGCCAGCAGCGTTAGCGGGGGGCTAGCCAAAAACATTCAGTACTTC. This encodes CASSVSGGLAKNIQYF.

V is TRBV5-1 and J is TRBJ1-2; 9 bases agree with TRBD1. The CDR3 is made up of 13 amino acids. CDR1 is SGHRS and CDR2 is YFSETQ in the germline V gene. The ends lost 4 bases at V and 6 bases at J; junction bases unmatched: 4. The CDR3 sequence: CASSPTGGNGYTF. The CDR3 DNA sequence: TGCGCCAGCAGCCCCACAGGGGGCAATGGCTACACCTTC.

This rearrangement joins TRBV2 to TRBJ2-7, with a possible D match to TRBD1 (6 bases). In germline, CDR1 is SNHLY, CDR2 FYNNEI. This CDR3 comprises 13 residues. V lost 8 bases and J lost 3, with 14 bases in between. The CDR3, as DNA: TGTGCCAGCTTGGACAGATATCTCTACGAGCAGTACTTC. Translated: CASLDRYLYEQYF.